A selection of T cell receptor beta chains follows, all from one sample in a study of OX40 agonist ivuxolimab in advanced cancers. Produced via immunoSEQ multiplex PCR; TCRdb's table is partial and in-frame only. The profile shows 66,000 or so clones, around 92% of them singletons. The source was CD4+ or CD8+ T cells sorted from blood, collected in a trial of the OX40 agonist ivuxolimab. These receptors all stem from an adult with an advanced solid tumor such as melanoma, head and neck, liver or kidney cancer. Each CDR3 is given with its conserved first and last residue. The D gene is left open where the match is weak. Clone size is shown for a subset of rows, as once, few, many or a class of expanded clone.

-	TRBJ2-1	-	TRBV6-5	TGTGCCAGCAGTTACTCGAGCCCGACCTACAATGAGCAGTTCTTC	CASSYSSPTYNEQFF
-	TRBJ2-7	-	TRBV6-5	TGTGCCAGCAGTTACTCGGAGGGGGAGGACGGGCAGTACTTC	CASSYSEGEDGQYF
-	TRBJ2-7	-	TRBV28	TGTGCCAGCAGTTTATGGCAGGCATCCTACGAGCAGTACTTC	CASSLWQASYEQYF
-	TRBJ1-1	once	TRBV30	TGTGCCTGGAGTTTGGGGGTGGCCACTGAAGCTTTCTTT	CAWSLGVATEAFF
-	TRBJ1-5	-	TRBV6-5	TGTGCCAGCAGTTACGGGGGAACCCAGCCCCAGCATTTT	CASSYGGTQPQHF
-	TRBJ2-6	once	TRBV7-3	TGTGCCAGCAGCTTAAAAGGGCGGGCCGGGGCCAACGTCCTGACTTTC	CASSLKGRAGANVLTF
-	TRBJ1-1	-	TRBV6-6	TGTGCCAGCAGTTTAACAGGGAACACTGAAGCTTTCTTT	CASSLTGNTEAFF
-	TRBJ2-3	-	TRBV27	TGTGCCAGCAGTCACTACACAGATACGCAGTATTTT	CASSHYTDTQYF
-	TRBJ2-7	-	TRBV2	TGTGCCAGCAGTGACCCGAACAAATACGAGCAGTACTTC	CASSDPNKYEQYF
-	TRBJ1-1	-	TRBV30	TGTGCCTGGAGTGGGTCCACTGAAGCTTTCTTT	CAWSGSTEAFF
TRBD1	TRBJ2-7	-	TRBV28	TGTGCCAGCACGACTTGGACAGGCTCCTACGAGCAGTACTTC	CASTTWTGSYEQYF
-	TRBJ2-5	-	TRBV27	TGTGCCAGCAGTTCCCACGGGGGAGAGACCCAGTACTTC	CASSSHGGETQYF
-	TRBJ1-2	-	TRBV5-5	TGTGCCAGCAGCTTGGAGGGGAATTATGGCTACACCTTC	CASSLEGNYGYTF
TRBD1	TRBJ2-7	-	TRBV6-5	TGTGCCAGCAGTTACTCGACGACAGGGGGCGGCGAGCAGTACTTC	CASSYSTTGGGEQYF
-	TRBJ2-1	-	TRBV7-2	TGTGCCAGCAGCTTTACGAATGAGCAGTTCTTC	CASSFTNEQFF
-	TRBJ2-2	-	TRBV18	TGTGCCAGCTCACCACTTGGGGGGCGCGGTAACACCGGGGAGCTGTTTTTT	CASSPLGGRGNTGELFF
-	TRBJ2-6	-	TRBV13	TGTGCCAGCAGCTTACGGGTTGGGACACCTAGCTCTGGGGCCAACGTCCTGACTTTC	CASSLRVGTPSSGANVLTF
-	TRBJ2-3	few	TRBV7-9	TGTGCCAGCAGCTTAGGCACAGATACGCAGTATTTT	CASSLGTDTQYF
-	TRBJ1-2	few	TRBV6-5	TGTGCCAGCAGTTACTCGATAGGATACGGCTACACCTTC	CASSYSIGYGYTF
-	TRBJ1-6	few	TRBV6-5	TGTGCCAGCATCCTCCAGCGCTCCTATAATTCACCCCTCCACTTT	CASILQRSYNSPLHF
TRBD1	TRBJ1-2	once	TRBV9	TGTGCCAGCAGCGAAATGGACAGGGTTCTCGCGGGCTACACCTTC	CASSEMDRVLAGYTF
TRBD1	TRBJ1-4	-	TRBV7-8	TGTGCCAGCATTCGAGATGACAGGGGGTTTAATGAAAAACTGTTTTTT	CASIRDDRGFNEKLFF
-	TRBJ2-7	-	TRBV18	TGTGCCAGCTCACCACCTTCCTGGCGGGAGCAGTACTTC	CASSPPSWREQYF
-	TRBJ2-1	-	TRBV28	TGTGCCAGCGGACGTTACAATGAGCAGTTCTTC	CASGRYNEQFF
-	TRBJ1-3	-	TRBV25-1	TGTGCCAGCAGTGAATATTGGGGTGGAAACACCATATATTTT	CASSEYWGGNTIYF
-	TRBJ2-3	-	TRBV6-6	TGTGCCAGCAGTTACTCTGGCAGTGATACAGATACGCAGTATTTT	CASSYSGSDTDTQYF
-	TRBJ2-3	-	TRBV9	TGTGCCAGCAATCAAGTAAGCACAGATACGCAGTATTTT	CASNQVSTDTQYF
TRBD1	TRBJ1-1	-	TRBV15	TGTGCCACCAGCCCGAGGGGGCGGACTGAAGCTTTCTTT	CATSPRGRTEAFF
TRBD1	TRBJ2-7	-	TRBV6-5	TGTGCCAGCAGCCGACAAGGGACAGAGTCATACGAGCAGTACTTC	CASSRQGTESYEQYF
TRBD2	TRBJ2-2	-	TRBV4-1	TGCGCCAGCAGCCAGAGACTAGCGGGGGTCGCGAACACCGGGGAGCTGTTTTTT	CASSQRLAGVANTGELFF
-	TRBJ2-5	-	TRBV4-3	TGCGCCAGCAGCCAAGGGGCAGGTGGGGAGACCCAGTACTTC	CASSQGAGGETQYF
TRBD2	TRBJ2-3	-	TRBV19	TGTGCCAGTAGCATCGGGACTAGCGGGAGAACAGATACGCAGTATTTT	CASSIGTSGRTDTQYF
-	TRBJ1-5	-	TRBV28	TGTGCCAGCAGGGGGCAGGGTTATAGCAATCAGCCCCAGCATTTT	CASRGQGYSNQPQHF
TRBD1	TRBJ1-4	-	TRBV30	TGTGCCTGGAGACAGACAGGGGGATATGAAAAACTGTTTTTT	CAWRQTGGYEKLFF
-	TRBJ1-2	once	TRBV30	TGTGCCTGGAGTCCCGCCGGGTTGAGCTATGGCTACACCTTC	CAWSPAGLSYGYTF
-	TRBJ2-1	-	TRBV7-8	TGTGCCAGCAGTTATGTAGTGGGATCCTACAATGAGCAGTTCTTC	CASSYVVGSYNEQFF
-	TRBJ1-5	-	TRBV7-2	TGTGCCAGCAGCTTACGCCTGAGCCAACTTAAGAGCAATCAGCCCCAGCATTTT	CASSLRLSQLKSNQPQHF
-	TRBJ1-2	-	TRBV10-3	TGTGCCATCAGCCCCAACCCTAACTATGGCTACACCTTC	CAISPNPNYGYTF
-	TRBJ1-5	-	TRBV6-1	TGTGCCAGCAGTGAAATCCAGCCCCAGCATTTT	CASSEIQPQHF
-	TRBJ1-2	-	TRBV29-1	TGCAGCGTTTACAAGGATGGCTACACCTTC	CSVYKDGYTF
-	TRBJ2-2	-	TRBV4-1	TGCGCCAGCAGCTCCTTTATACGCACCGGGGAGCTGTTTTTT	CASSSFIRTGELFF
-	TRBJ1-2	-	TRBV7-9	TGTGCCAGCAGCCAGAACCCAGGACCGAGAGGCTTCTATGGCTACACCTTC	CASSQNPGPRGFYGYTF
TRBD1	TRBJ1-4	-	TRBV6-1	TGTGCCAGCAGTGAAGTCTGGGACAGGGCTGAAAAACTGTTTTTT	CASSEVWDRAEKLFF
TRBD2	TRBJ2-1	-	TRBV15	TGTGCCACCCAGAATTTAGCGGGAGTACCCTACAATGAGCAGTTCTTC	CATQNLAGVPYNEQFF
TRBD1	TRBJ1-3	-	TRBV11-3	TGTGCCAGCAGCCCCATTCCGGGACAGGGATCTGGAAACACCATATATTTT	CASSPIPGQGSGNTIYF
-	TRBJ2-3	-	TRBV30	TGTGCCTGGGCAATCAGAGAGACTCCAGTAGTAGGAGATACGCAGTATTTT	CAWAIRETPVVGDTQYF
-	TRBJ2-7	-	TRBV20-1	TGCAGTGCTCTTTCCTACGAGCAGTACTTC	CSALSYEQYF
TRBD2	TRBJ2-1	-	TRBV28	TGTGCCAGCAGTTTAAAGAGGTTAGCGGGGGGGCAGGCCTACAATGAGCAGTTCTTC	CASSLKRLAGGQAYNEQFF
-	TRBJ2-1	-	TRBV4-3	TGCGCCAGCAGCCAGGACTCGTTCGAGGGGAGGCAGTTCTTC	CASSQDSFEGRQFF
-	TRBJ1-5	-	TRBV28	TGTGCCAGCAGTTTAGTGTCCGGGAATCAGCCCCAGCATTTT	CASSLVSGNQPQHF
-	TRBJ2-1	-	TRBV29-1	TGCAGCGTTGAAGGGGGGGATCTAGAATACAATGAGCAGTTCTTC	CSVEGGDLEYNEQFF
-	TRBJ2-7	-	TRBV6-6	TGTGCCAGCAGTTATGCAGACAGGATCGGGTACGAGCAGTACTTC	CASSYADRIGYEQYF
-	TRBJ1-1	-	TRBV29-1	TGCAGCGTTTTCCGGGACCGTGAAGCTTTCTTT	CSVFRDREAFF